The rows below give T cell receptor beta chains drawn from one sample of a study of blood T cell repertoires in COVID-19. This table comes from immunoSEQ multiplex PCR, and its TCRdb copy is limited to in-frame clones, with some not included. The sample lists around 620,000 clones; about 90% were seen once. Sequenced material: peripheral blood. These receptors were obtained from a woman between 18 and 29 years old with acute or convalescent COVID-19. Each CDR3 is given with its conserved first and last residue. A D gene is named only where the DNA matches it firmly. Clone size is stated in some rows and not others, as once, few, many or a class when expanded.

V: TRBV30; size: .; D: TRBD1; J: TRBJ1-2; DNA: TGTGCCTGGATTCGACAGGGGAAGATAGGGGGCTACACCTTC; CDR3: CAWIRQGKIGGYTF
V: TRBV5-8; size: .; D: .; J: TRBJ1-3; DNA: TGTGCCAGCAGCTTGGATTCCGGCAGGCGAAACACCATATATTTT; CDR3: CASSLDSGRRNTIYF
V: TRBV29-1; size: .; D: .; J: TRBJ1-1; DNA: TGCAGCCTGCGGGACGGAAAGAACACTGAAGCTTTCTTT; CDR3: CSLRDGKNTEAFF
V: TRBV4-2; size: .; D: .; J: TRBJ2-7; DNA: TGTGCCAGCAGCCAAGATTGGTCCCGAGACGAGCAGTACTTC; CDR3: CASSQDWSRDEQYF
V: TRBV10-1; size: .; D: TRBD1; J: TRBJ1-5; DNA: TGCGCCAGAAATTCTGACAGGGAGGATAGCAATCAGCCCCAGCATTTT; CDR3: CARNSDREDSNQPQHF
V: TRBV10-3; size: .; D: TRBD1; J: TRBJ2-7; DNA: TGTGCCATCAGTGAGGAAGGGGGCGGTAACTACGAGCAGTACTTC; CDR3: CAISEEGGGNYEQYF
V: TRBV5-4; size: .; D: .; J: TRBJ1-5; DNA: TGTGCCAGCAGGCTGGGGAACAGGTCCCGGGTTGGCAAGAAGCCCCAGCATTTT; CDR3: CASRLGNRSRVGKKPQHF
V: TRBV24-1; size: .; D: TRBD1; J: TRBJ1-5; DNA: TGTGCCACCGCTACAGGGGGGGATCAGCCCCAGCATTTT; CDR3: CATATGGDQPQHF
V: TRBV27; size: .; D: TRBD1; J: TRBJ1-1; DNA: TGTGCCAGCAGTTTAGTCCCGGGACAGGGGGCGCTTGGGGCTTTCTTT; CDR3: CASSLVPGQGALGAFF
V: TRBV21-1; size: .; D: .; J: TRBJ1-1; DNA: TGTGCCAGCAGCGCCGACAGGGCGAAATGTTTGGTGAGAACTGAAGCTTTCTTT; CDR3: CASSADRAKCLVRTEAFF
V: TRBV2; size: .; D: .; J: TRBJ1-2; DNA: TGTGCCAGCAGTGATCCCGTACTAGAATTATATGGCTACACCTTC; CDR3: CASSDPVLELYGYTF
V: TRBV9; size: .; D: TRBD2; J: TRBJ2-2; DNA: TGTGCCAGCAGCGTAGCTGGGGGACTAGCGGTGAACACCGGGGAGCTGTTTTTT; CDR3: CASSVAGGLAVNTGELFF
V: TRBV28; size: .; D: TRBD1; J: TRBJ1-2; DNA: TGTGCCAGCAGCTCGACAGGGAGGAGCTATGGCTACACCTTC; CDR3: CASSSTGRSYGYTF
V: TRBV2; size: .; D: .; J: TRBJ1-2; DNA: TGTGCCAGCACCCTGGCCGGGGGGCCAAGGGGCTACACCTTC; CDR3: CASTLAGGPRGYTF
V: TRBV7-2; size: .; D: .; J: TRBJ1-6; DNA: TGTGCCAGCAGCTCGGGTCGGTTTAATTCACCCCTCCACTTT; CDR3: CASSSGRFNSPLHF
V: TRBV3-1/TRBV3-2; size: .; D: .; J: TRBJ2-5; DNA: TGTGCCAGCAGCCAAGATCCCCAGGTGGCAGAGACCCAGTACTTC; CDR3: CASSQDPQVAETQYF
V: TRBV1; size: .; D: .; J: TRBJ1-5; DNA: TGCACCAGCAGCCAAGATCGCTGCGATGGAGGGGCACCCCGGCCCCAGCATTTT; CDR3: CTSSQDRCDGGAPRPQHF
V: TRBV4-1; size: .; D: .; J: TRBJ1-2; DNA: TGCGCCAGCAGCCAAGTTGGGCTTCAGGGCTACACCTTC; CDR3: CASSQVGLQGYTF
V: TRBV13; size: .; D: .; J: TRBJ2-6; DNA: TGTGCCAGCATCGCTCGGGGTAGTGGGGCCAACGTCCTGACTTTC; CDR3: CASIARGSGANVLTF
V: TRBV7-6; size: .; D: TRBD1; J: TRBJ1-2; DNA: TGTGCCAGCAGCTTGCGACAGGGGGCTTGGGGCTACACCTTC; CDR3: CASSLRQGAWGYTF
V: TRBV20-1; size: .; D: .; J: TRBJ1-1; DNA: TGCAGTGCTAGTAAGGGAGATGTGAACACTGAAGCTTTCTTT; CDR3: CSASKGDVNTEAFF
V: TRBV6-5; size: .; D: .; J: TRBJ1-1; DNA: TGTGCCAGCAGTACTCCCGCGAACACTGAAGCTTTCTTT; CDR3: CASSTPANTEAFF
V: TRBV6-5; size: .; D: .; J: TRBJ1-2; DNA: TGTGCCAGCAGTCGCGAGGGAGGGGCACGCGGCTACACCTTC; CDR3: CASSREGGARGYTF
V: TRBV18; size: .; D: .; J: TRBJ2-1; DNA: TGTGCCAGCTCACCACCGCAGGGAAGAGGCAATGAGCAGTTCTTC; CDR3: CASSPPQGRGNEQFF
V: TRBV4-1; size: .; D: TRBD1; J: TRBJ2-7; DNA: TGCGCCAGCAGTCCCGGACAGGGGTCCTACGAGCAGTACTTC; CDR3: CASSPGQGSYEQYF
V: TRBV4-3; size: .; D: .; J: TRBJ1-5; DNA: TGCGCCAGCAGCCAAGAGACACAAAGGGAGCAGCCCCAGCATTTT; CDR3: CASSQETQREQPQHF
V: TRBV11-2; size: .; D: TRBD1; J: TRBJ1-2; DNA: TGTGCCAGCAGCCCCGGGACAGGGCATGGCTACACCTTC; CDR3: CASSPGTGHGYTF
V: TRBV7-9; size: .; D: .; J: TRBJ1-2; DNA: TGTGCCAGCACCTTCAGCGGACCGCTCGGCTACACCTTC; CDR3: CASTFSGPLGYTF
V: TRBV11-2; size: once; D: .; J: TRBJ2-3; DNA: TGTGCCAGCAGCTTTGCACTAGCCGATCCCCCCTCAGATACGCAGTATTTT; CDR3: CASSFALADPPSDTQYF
V: TRBV19; size: few; D: .; J: TRBJ1-2; DNA: TGTGCCAGTAGTATACAGGGAAACTATGGCTACACCTTC; CDR3: CASSIQGNYGYTF
V: TRBV5-4; size: once; D: .; J: TRBJ1-2; DNA: TGTGCCAGCAGCCCGAGCGGGGACTATGGCTACACCTTC; CDR3: CASSPSGDYGYTF
V: TRBV6-5; size: once; D: TRBD1; J: TRBJ1-4; DNA: TGTGCCAGCAGAGTCCCAGGGGGAGAGGAAAAACTGTTTTTT; CDR3: CASRVPGGEEKLFF
V: TRBV27; size: .; D: .; J: TRBJ1-2; DNA: TGTGCCAGCAGTTCAGGGTGGGGCTACACCTTC; CDR3: CASSSGWGYTF
V: TRBV25-1; size: .; D: TRBD1; J: TRBJ1-2; DNA: TGTGCCAGCAGTGGGACAGGGCTAGGCTACACCTTC; CDR3: CASSGTGLGYTF
V: TRBV3-1/TRBV3-2; size: .; D: .; J: TRBJ1-2; DNA: TGTGCCAGCAGCCTGGACAGATTTAACTATGGCTACACCTTC; CDR3: CASSLDRFNYGYTF
V: TRBV12-5; size: .; D: .; J: TRBJ2-2; DNA: TGTGCTAGTCAGAGGGTTCTCAACACCGGGGAGCTGTTTTTT; CDR3: CASQRVLNTGELFF
V: TRBV10-3; size: .; D: .; J: TRBJ2-7; DNA: TGTGCCATCAGTGAGTTCGGATTGGGAGACTACGAGCAGTACTTC; CDR3: CAISEFGLGDYEQYF
V: TRBV30; size: .; D: TRBD1; J: TRBJ1-2; DNA: TGTGCCTGGAGTTACGGACAGGGGGTGTCTATGGCCTACACCTTC; CDR3: CAWSYGQGVSMAYTF
V: TRBV29-1; size: .; D: TRBD1; J: TRBJ2-6; DNA: TGCAGCGTTGAATTTGTCACAGGGGAGTACTCTGGGGCCAACGTCCTGACTTTC; CDR3: CSVEFVTGEYSGANVLTF
V: TRBV5-1; size: .; D: .; J: TRBJ1-4; DNA: TGCGCCAGCAGGCATGAAGGGGTACAGACAAATGAAAAACTGTTTTTT; CDR3: CASRHEGVQTNEKLFF
V: TRBV6-2/TRBV6-3; size: .; D: TRBD1; J: TRBJ2-4; DNA: TGTGCCAGCAGTTTCGCCGGGACAGGGGGTGACATTCAGTACTTC; CDR3: CASSFAGTGGDIQYF
V: TRBV6-2/TRBV6-3; size: .; D: TRBD1; J: TRBJ1-1; DNA: TGTGCCAGCAGTAACGCCGGGACAGGGGGTCGAGCTTTCTTT; CDR3: CASSNAGTGGRAFF
V: TRBV4-1; size: .; D: .; J: TRBJ2-7; DNA: TGCGCCAGCAGCCGCATCACGGAGGACACAGGGATCTACGAGCAGTACTTC; CDR3: CASSRITEDTGIYEQYF
V: TRBV9; size: once; D: .; J: TRBJ1-2; DNA: TGTGCCAGCGGGGGGGACTATGGCTACACCTTC; CDR3: CASGGDYGYTF
V: TRBV5-6; size: once; D: TRBD1; J: TRBJ1-3; DNA: TGTGCCAGCAGCCCTATTGACAGGGTGCAGGATGGAAACACCATATATTTT; CDR3: CASSPIDRVQDGNTIYF
V: TRBV2; size: .; D: .; J: TRBJ1-5; DNA: TGTGCCAGCAGTGACAGGGGACCATATAGCAATCAGCCCCAGCATTTT; CDR3: CASSDRGPYSNQPQHF
V: TRBV25-1; size: .; D: .; J: TRBJ2-7; DNA: TGTGCCAGCAGTGACGGGGATCACCCCGCCTACGAGCAGTACTTC; CDR3: CASSDGDHPAYEQYF
V: TRBV9; size: .; D: .; J: TRBJ1-3; DNA: TGTGCCAGCAGCGTAGAGGAGTACCCTGGAAACACCATATATTTT; CDR3: CASSVEEYPGNTIYF
V: TRBV9; size: .; D: TRBD2; J: TRBJ2-3; DNA: TGTGCCAGCAGCGTAGCTAGCGGGGGAATCACAGATACGCAGTATTTT; CDR3: CASSVASGGITDTQYF
V: TRBV11-3; size: .; D: .; J: TRBJ1-1; DNA: TGTGCCAGCAGCTTTAAAGGTGGGAGTAGCACTGAAGCTTTCTTT; CDR3: CASSFKGGSSTEAFF
V: TRBV20-1; size: once; D: .; J: TRBJ2-1; DNA: TGCAGTGCTAGTGAGGGGAGGTATGAGCAGTTCTTC; CDR3: CSASEGRYEQFF
V: TRBV28; size: .; D: TRBD1; J: TRBJ1-1; DNA: TGTGCCAGCAGCTCTTTGGGACAGGGGACGAACACTGAAGCTTTCTTT; CDR3: CASSSLGQGTNTEAFF
V: TRBV11-2; size: .; D: .; J: TRBJ2-1; DNA: TGTGCCAGCAGCTTTTGGCCCGGGGGGCAGCAGTTCTTC; CDR3: CASSFWPGGQQFF
V: TRBV30; size: .; D: .; J: TRBJ1-5; DNA: TGTGCCTGGAGTATAGGAGGCAGCAATCAGCCCCAGCATTTT; CDR3: CAWSIGGSNQPQHF